This T cell receptor (beta chain) was identified in a study of blood T cells in healthy people across ages. A second PCR of roughly 6 to 12 cycles used a sample-barcoded 5' primer and a J-beta primer mix. Via MiXCR, TCRdb re-called the 5' RACE reads, giving one row per CDR3 protein. The sample comprises roughly 800,000 distinct CDR3 sequences, about 53% of which are singletons, and approximately 40% rests with the top ten. Ranging in age from roughly 6 to 90, the donors were healthy Caucasian individuals from Russia. Germline V gene sequence: CDR1 SGHAT, CDR2 FQNNGV. The CDR3 is made up of 14 amino acids. Trimming shortened V by 1 base and J by 4 bases, and 7 bases separated the two germline ends.

This sequence was found in a man older than 75 in good health. Sequences were obtained from blood. V usage is TRBV11-2 and J usage is TRBJ2-2; D unresolved. In DNA, the CDR3 is TGTGCCAGCAGCTTAGGAATACTCACCGGGGAGCTGTTTTTT. This gives the protein CASSLGILTGELFF.